These 22 T cell receptor beta chains share one sample of origin, sequenced in a study of T cells after posttransplantation cyclophosphamide. Some clones are missing from TCRdb's copy, which holds only in-frame ones; the method was immunoSEQ multiplex PCR. The sample carries 10,000 to 13,000 clones, roughly 96% recorded once. The specimen sequenced was naive CD8+ T cells sorted from PBMCs. These receptors all stem from a man aged 25 to 45 in good health and a related stem cell transplant donor.

This clone has just one count. CDR3 in amino acids: CASSEWGLAGGRETQYF. The CDR3 coding sequence is TGTGCCAGCAGTGAATGGGGACTAGCGGGGGGACGAGAGACCCAGTACTTC. The chain recombines TRBV2 with TRBJ2-5; 15 bases are a match to TRBD2. Per the germline V gene, CDR1 is SNHLY and CDR2 is FYNNEI. The CDR3 is 17 residues long. V was pared by 2 bases and J by 4 bases, with 5 bases of the junction left unmatched.

The chain joins TRBV13 to TRBJ2-2; 12 nucleotides match TRBD2. In germline, CDR1 is PRHDT, CDR2 FYEKMQ (reference sequence). The V gene end was trimmed by 5 bases and the J gene end by 5 bases; junction bases not matched to a gene: 6. The CDR3 has 16 amino acids. The CDR3 protein is CASSPGTSGFTGELFF. The CDR3 DNA reads TGTGCCAGCAGCCCCGGGACTAGCGGGTTTACCGGGGAGCTGTTTTTT.

This chain joins TRBV7-9 and TRBJ1-5, with 8 nucleotides matching TRBD1. CDR1 SEHNR and CDR2 FQNEAQ come from the germline V gene (reference sequence). V shed 1 base and J 0 bases; nucleotides not matched to a gene: 11. The CDR3 runs 19 residues. CDR3 in amino acids: CASSLVFGETGDSNQPQHF. CDR3 sequence (DNA): TGTGCCAGCAGCTTAGTGTTTGGGGAGACAGGGGATAGCAATCAGCCCCAGCATTTT.

The chain employs TRBV4-2 and TRBJ2-7, with 8 bases fitting TRBD2. Germline loops: CDR1 LGHNA, CDR2 YNFKEQ. The V gene end was trimmed by 4 bases and the J gene end by 2 bases; junction bases not matched to a gene: 13. CDR3 length equals 17 residues. This CDR3 reads CASSPEGQAGEAYEQYF. CDR3 in DNA: TGTGCCAGCAGCCCCGAGGGCCAAGCGGGGGAGGCCTACGAGCAGTACTTC.

This clone showed up just once. This chain joins TRBV7-6 and TRBJ2-7, with no clear D. V was pared by 4 bases and J by 0 bases, with 10 bases between. CDR3 length: 14 residues. CDR1 and CDR2 (germline): SGHVS, FNYEAQ. The CDR3 is CASSSTTDSYEQYF. For the CDR3, the DNA is TGTGCCAGCAGCTCGACCACAGACTCCTACGAGCAGTACTTC.

The J gene is TRBJ1-1, the V gene TRBV19; D not resolved. The V end was cut by 6 bases, the J end by 3 bases, with 8 bases between. Germline V gene data show CDR1 as LNHDA and CDR2 as SQIVND (reference sequence). This CDR3 is built from 12 residues. Written as DNA, the CDR3 is TGTGCCAGTAGCCTTCCCGACACTGAAGCTTTCTTT. It encodes CASSLPDTEAFF.

The CDR3 region has the DNA TGCGCCAGCAGCCACGACAGGGTTACTGAAGCTTTCTTT. Its translation: CASSHDRVTEAFF. The chain links TRBV4-1 to TRBJ1-1; TRBD1 matches at 7 bases. Germline V gene data show CDR1 as MGHRA and CDR2 as YSYEKL. The CDR3 loop spans 13 amino acids. The ends lost 3 bases at V and 5 bases at J; junction bases unmatched: 3.

The gene calls are TRBV7-3 and TRBJ2-7; 7 bases align to TRBD1. With 6 bases clipped from V and 3 bases from J, the junction kept 8 bases outside the gene matches. The CDR3 loop spans 14 amino acids. Looked up from germline, CDR1 is SGHTA and CDR2 is FQGTGA. The CDR3 here is CASRSTGTDYEQYF. CDR3 coding DNA: TGTGCCAGCAGGTCTACCGGGACAGACTACGAGCAGTACTTC.

The rearrangement links TRBV10-2 to TRBJ1-5, with a weak D call TRBD1 (6 bases). The germline CDR1 and CDR2 sequences are WSHSY and SAAADI. There are 13 residues in the CDR3. V was trimmed by 5 bases and J by 5 bases, leaving 10 bases between them. The DNA for the CDR3 is TGCGCCAGCAGTCAGGGGATGGATCAGCCCCAGCATTTT. Its protein product is CASSQGMDQPQHF.

The rearrangement links TRBV6-1 to TRBJ1-4; TRBD1 is a possible D gene (5 bases). CDR1 is MNHNS, CDR2 SASEGT, per germline. The V and J ends lost 0 bases and 6 bases respectively, with 14 bases between them. There are 16 residues in the CDR3. The CDR3 DNA is TGTGCCAGCAGTGAAGCGCTGGAGGGACTGGATGAAAAACTGTTTTTT. It is translated as CASSEALEGLDEKLFF.

The chain links TRBV11-2 to TRBJ1-1; 10 positions match TRBD1. The CDR3 is made up of 14 amino acids. Trimming removed 5 bases from V and 3 bases from J; junction bases left unmatched: 3. The germline V gene encodes CDR1 SGHAT and CDR2 FQNNGV. The CDR3 nucleotides read TGTGCCAGCAGCCTTGGACAGGGGGACACTGAAGCTTTCTTT. It specifies CASSLGQGDTEAFF. The whole variable domain, filled in from reference TRBV11-2 and TRBJ1-1, reads EAGVAQSPRYKIIEKRQSVAFWCNPISGHATLYWYQQILGQGPKLLIQFQNNGVVDDSQLPKDRFSAERLKGVDSTLKIQPAKLEDSAVYLCASSLGQGDTEAFFGQGTRLTVV.

The chain links TRBV7-8 to TRBJ2-1; 12 bases are shared with TRBD2. Germline assignment: CDR1 SGHVS and CDR2 FQNEAQ. CDR3 length: 18 amino acids. V dropped 1 base and J dropped 0; count of bases not matched to a gene: 4. For the CDR3, the DNA is TGTGCCAGCAGCTTAGGACTAGCGGGGGCCCGCTCCTACAATGAGCAGTTCTTC. Amino acid sequence: CASSLGLAGARSYNEQFF. Based on the CDR3 plus reference TRBV7-8 and TRBJ2-1, the full variable domain is GAGVSQSPRYKVAKRGQDVALRCDPISGHVSLFWYQQALGQGPEFLTYFQNEAQLDKSGLPSDRFFAERPEGSVSTLKIQRTQQEDSAVYLCASSLGLAGARSYNEQFFGPGTRLTVL.

This clone came up once. The chain uses TRBV21-1 and TRBJ2-3; the table names TRBD1, a call not compared with the DNA. TRBV21-1 is a known pseudogene. The CDR3 totals 15 residues. The CDR3 spells CASSKVQGHTDTQYF. For the CDR3, the DNA is TGTGCCAGCAGCAAAGTGCAGGGGCACACAGATACGCAGTATTTT.

CDR3 nucleotide sequence: TGTGCCATCAGTGAGTCAATAGACTTACCGAACACCGGGGAGCTGTTTTTT. Translated: CAISESIDLPNTGELFF. The chain is built from TRBV10-3 and TRBJ2-2; no definite D call. The CDR3 extends over 17 amino acids. Per germline, CDR1 ENHRY and CDR2 SYGVKD. V lost 0 bases, J lost 0 bases, and 11 bases lay in between.

V gene TRBV6-1 combines with J gene TRBJ2-7; D uncertain. Per the germline V gene, CDR1 is MNHNS and CDR2 is SASEGT. Trimming removed 4 bases at V and 3 bases at J, with 10 bases between. The CDR3 has 13 amino acids. The chain's CDR3 is CASSVAPVYEQYF. The CDR3 DNA sequence: TGTGCCAGCAGTGTTGCACCGGTCTACGAGCAGTACTTC.

The CDR3 protein is CASLKLSGANVLTF. The CDR3 nucleotides read TGTGCCAGTTTGAAGCTCTCTGGGGCCAACGTCCTGACTTTC. The rearrangement joins TRBV19 to TRBJ2-6; D remains ambiguous. Trimming cost V 8 bases and J 0 bases, with 8 bases left between them. Germline loops: CDR1 LNHDA, CDR2 SQIVND (reference sequence). The CDR3 is 14 residues long.

V and J are TRBV19 and TRBJ2-3; D gene unclear. CDR1 and CDR2 from the germline V gene are LNHDA and SQIVND (reference sequence). The CDR3 covers 17 residues. Between the trimmed V and J ends, which lost 3 bases and 0 bases, there was a span of 16 bases. As DNA, the CDR3 is TGTGCCAGTAGTATCCTTGGTGCCACCACAAGCACAGATACGCAGTATTTT. It encodes CASSILGATTSTDTQYF. Drawing the rest from reference TRBV19 and TRBJ2-3, the complete variable domain is DGGITQSPKYLFRKEGQNVTLSCEQNLNHDAMYWYRQDPGQGLRLIYYSQIVNDFQKGDIAEGYSVSREKKESFPLTVTSAQKNPTAFYLCASSILGATTSTDTQYFGPGTRLTVL.

This clone was seen only once. The gene calls are TRBV9 and TRBJ1-5; 7 positions agree with TRBD1. With 4 bases clipped from V and 1 base from J, the junction kept 5 bases outside the gene matches. Germline V lookup: CDR1 SGDLS, CDR2 YYNGEE. This CDR3 is built from 15 residues. CDR3 coding DNA: TGTGCCAGCAGCCTCACGACAGGGAGCAATCAGCCCCAGCATTTT. Amino acids: CASSLTTGSNQPQHF. Full variable domain (outside the CDR3, taken from reference TRBV9 and TRBJ1-5): DSGVTQTPKHLITATGQRVTLRCSPRSGDLSVYWYQQSLDQGLQFLIQYYNGEERAKGNILERFSAQQFPDLHSELNLSSLELGDSALYFCASSLTTGSNQPQHFGDGTRLSIL.

Only one count was recorded for this clone. V and J are TRBV9 and TRBJ2-3; TRBD2 aligns across 10 bases. The V gene's germline CDR1 is SGDLS and CDR2 YYNGEE. V lost 7 bases and J lost 2; bases outside the gene matches: 7. This CDR3 is built from 15 residues. The CDR3 nucleotides are TGTGCCAGCGATTCTAGCGGGGGAATCACAGATACGCAGTATTTT. Encoded protein: CASDSSGGITDTQYF.

CDR3 amino acids: CASSLGTQYSQPQHF. The CDR3 nucleotides are TGTGCCAGCAGTTTAGGAACCCAGTACAGTCAGCCCCAGCATTTT. The chain couples TRBV28 to TRBJ1-5; D is uncertain. From germline, CDR1 is MDHEN and CDR2 SYDVKM. This CDR3 spans 15 amino acids. V gave up 2 bases and J gave up 6 bases, with 14 bases separating them.

V usage is TRBV4-1 and J usage is TRBJ2-5; 11 bases are a match to TRBD2. This CDR3 has 15 amino acids. Germline trimming cut 1 base from V and 5 bases from J; bases unmatched to any gene: 3. CDR1 MGHRA and CDR2 YSYEKL come from the germline V gene. The CDR3 coding sequence is TGCGCCAGCAGCCAAGTGCCTAGCGGGGGGGAGACCCAGTACTTC. Its translation: CASSQVPSGGETQYF.

The chain couples TRBV2 to TRBJ1-2, with D hard to call. V dropped 4 bases and J dropped 0 bases, with 9 bases sitting between them. The CDR3 extends over 14 amino acids. Germline lookup yields CDR1 SNHLY and CDR2 FYNNEI. The CDR3 spells CASSGAQSNYGYTF. The DNA for the CDR3 is TGTGCCAGCAGTGGCGCACAGTCTAACTATGGCTACACCTTC.